This passage covers 32 T cell receptor beta chains from one sample sequenced in a study of blood T cells in healthy people across ages. Sample-barcoded 5' priming and a J-beta primer mix drove a second PCR of about 7 to 11 cycles. TCRdb re-derived calls from the 5' RACE reads in MiXCR, one entry per CDR3 protein. This sample yields 800,000 to 1,300,000 distinct CDR3 sequences, of which less than 25% are seen a single time; 0.65% to 0.75% belongs to the top ten. These same data were also listed under a study on T cells of mothers and their children.

The sequenced sample was blood. All receptors derive from a girl aged 2 to 9 in good health.

This clonotype has more than one count but fewer than ten. The gene calls are TRBV5-1 and TRBJ2-3, with D possibly being TRBD2 (5 bases). V lost 5 bases, J lost 3 bases, and 19 bases lay in between. Per the germline V gene, CDR1 is SGHRS and CDR2 is YFSETQ. The CDR3 extends over 16 amino acids. CDR3 bases: TGCGCCAGCAGGCTTGGACTGGACTTCCCTACAGATACGCAGTATTTT. Translating gives CASRLGLDFPTDTQYF.

The chain recombines TRBV7-8 with TRBJ2-5; possible D gene TRBD2, 5 bases. The germline CDR1 and CDR2 sequences are SGHVS and FQNEAQ. V shed 4 bases and J shed 2 bases, with 17 bases lying between them. The CDR3 extends over 16 amino acids. The CDR3 DNA sequence: TGTGCCAGCAGCTCTCAAGGGAGCGGCCAACAAGAGACCCAGTACTTC. The encoded protein is CASSSQGSGQQETQYF.

This clonotype was counted between two and nine times. This rearrangement joins TRBV7-9 to TRBJ2-7, with 9 bases that match TRBD1. Germline V CDR1 and CDR2: SEHNR, FQNEAQ (reference sequence). This CDR3 region has 13 residues. With 6 bases clipped from V and 6 bases from J, the junction kept 6 bases outside the gene matches. The CDR3 reads CASSSPGQGEQYF. The CDR3 nucleotides are TGTGCCAGCAGTTCCCCGGGACAGGGCGAGCAGTACTTC.

The table lists this clonotype with a few counts. This chain links TRBV5-1 with TRBJ2-1; 10 bases line up with TRBD1. Germline CDR1 and CDR2: SGHRS and YFSETQ. The CDR3 is made up of 14 amino acids. V gave up 5 bases and J gave up 7 bases; unmatched junction bases: 6. CDR3 sequence reads: CASRDRGLGNEQFF. The CDR3 DNA is TGCGCCAGCAGAGACAGGGGGCTAGGGAATGAGCAGTTCTTC.

This clonotype was detected only a few times. V usage is TRBV19 and J usage is TRBJ2-3, with D perhaps assigned TRBD1 or TRBD2 (5 bases each). Germline assignment: CDR1 LNHDA and CDR2 SQIVND (reference sequence). This CDR3 spans 17 amino acids. With 4 bases removed from V and 2 bases from J, the gap between germline ends came to 19 bases. The CDR3 spells CASSNPSGARNTDTQYF. The DNA of the CDR3 is TGTGCCAGTAGTAACCCCTCCGGGGCTAGGAACACAGATACGCAGTATTTT.

This clonotype occurred a few times. DNA for the CDR3: TGTGCCACCAGTGACCTTAGCGGGAGAAGAGCCTACAATGAGCAGTTCTTC. Translating it yields CATSDLSGRRAYNEQFF. The gene calls are TRBV24-1 and TRBJ2-1, with TRBD2 identical over 9 bases. Trimming at V came to 4 bases and at J to 2 bases, leaving 8 bases not matched to a gene. From germline, CDR1 is KGHDR and CDR2 SFDVKD. This CDR3 contains 17 residues.

The J gene is TRBJ2-1, the V gene TRBV5-1; a possible D gene is TRBD1 (5 bases). The better agreement between TRBJ2-7 and the DNA end casts doubt on the J call. Germline V gene sequence: CDR1 SGHRS, CDR2 YFSETQ. The CDR3 has 13 residues. The CDR3 loop is CASSLDRLYEQYF. CDR3 bases: TGCGCCAGCAGCTTAGACAGACTCTACGAGCAGTACTTC.

This clonotype appeared many times. CDR3: CSVEIAGGGETQYF. The CDR3 DNA reads as TGCAGCGTTGAAATAGCGGGGGGCGGCGAGACCCAGTACTTC. V usage is TRBV29-1 and J usage is TRBJ2-5; 10 bases are a match to TRBD2. The CDR3 runs 14 residues. Germline assignment: CDR1 SQVTM and CDR2 ANQGSEA. J lost 5 bases, V lost 2 bases, and 5 bases had no gene match. The whole variable domain, remainder taken from reference TRBV29-1 and TRBJ2-5, is SAVISQKPSRDICQRGTSLTIQCQVDSQVTMMFWYRQQPGQSLTLIATANQGSEATYESGFVIDKFPISRPNLTFSTLTVSNMSPEDSSIYLCSVEIAGGGETQYFGPGTRLLVL.

This clonotype has a handful of counts. The V call is TRBV28, the J call TRBJ2-7; 7 bases line up with TRBD1. CDR1 and CDR2 (germline): MDHEN, SYDVKM. The CDR3 is made up of 14 amino acids. The trim removed 4 bases at V and 0 bases at J, leaving 3 bases unmatched. Here the CDR3 reads CASSSGQSSYEQYF. For the CDR3, the DNA is TGTGCCAGCAGTTCGGGACAGAGCTCCTACGAGCAGTACTTC. Full variable domain (remainder filled in from reference TRBV28 and TRBJ2-7): DVKVTQSSRYLVKRTGEKVFLECVQDMDHENMFWYRQDPGLGLRLIYFSYDVKMKEKGDIPEGYSVSREKKERFSLILESASTNQTSMYLCASSSGQSSYEQYFGPGTRLTVT.

This clonotype was observed a few times. The rearrangement links TRBV6-2 or TRBV6-3 to TRBJ1-2; the D gene is possibly TRBD1 (6 bases). The V gene's germline CDR1 is MNHEY and CDR2 SVGEGT. V lost 5 bases and J 6 bases, leaving 13 bases between the germline ends. The CDR3 length is 13 residues. The CDR3 region is CASSQAGANGYTF. The CDR3 nucleotides are TGTGCCAGCAGTCAGGCAGGGGCTAATGGCTACACCTTC.

This clonotype was found a few times. The V and J genes are TRBV12-3 or TRBV12-4 and TRBJ1-4, with 9 bases identical to TRBD1. CDR3 length: 14 amino acids. V trimming: 5 bases; J trimming: 8 bases; junction bases outside the gene matches: 6. DNA for the CDR3: TGTGCCAGCAGTCTCAACAGGGGGCAGGAAAAACTGTTTTTT. Translated, it gives CASSLNRGQEKLFF.

The V gene is TRBV11-2, the J gene TRBJ2-5; possible D gene TRBD1, 5 bases. The length of the CDR3 is 17 residues. Germline loops: CDR1 SGHAT, CDR2 FQNNGV. The ends were cut back, 1 base at V and 1 base at J, with 16 bases in the middle. This CDR3 is CASSLGSLGLAQETQYF. The CDR3 nucleotides are TGTGCCAGCAGCTTAGGATCGTTGGGGCTTGCCCAAGAGACCCAGTACTTC.

On this clonotype itself: An end of the junction differs from the germline gene, which may be a read error. J is TRBJ2-1 and V is TRBV11-2; D gene unclear. Per the germline V gene, CDR1 is SGHAT and CDR2 is FQNNGV. The CDR3 has 11 amino acids. As DNA, the CDR3 is TGTGCCAGCAGCTTAGCACTAAAGCAGATCTTC. It is translated as CASSLALKQIF.

For the CDR3, the DNA is TGTGCCAGCAGTGAAGGACTAGCGGAGGGGGCAGATACGCAGTATTTT. Residues: CASSEGLAEGADTQYF. This chain links TRBV6-1 with TRBJ2-3; TRBD2 matches 9 bases. Germline CDR1 reads MNHNS; CDR2 reads SASEGT. The CDR3 is 16 residues long. The V and J ends lost 1 base and 4 bases, in that order; junction bases with no gene match: 6.

In DNA, the CDR3 is TGCAGTGCGCACGGGACGGGTAATCAGCCCCAGCATTTT. It encodes CSAHGTGNQPQHF. The chain couples TRBV20-1 to TRBJ1-5, with TRBD1 as a possible D gene (5 bases). V lost 6 bases, J lost 4 bases, and 13 bases lay in between. CDR1 is DFQATT and CDR2 is SNEGSKA in the germline V gene (reference sequence). The CDR3 runs to 13 residues.

This clonotype was found a few times. Since no conserved phenylalanine or tryptophan closes the CDR3, a read error is the likely cause. The chain has TRBV12-3 or TRBV12-4 and TRBJ2-3, with TRBD2 as a possible D gene (6 bases). CDR3 size: 11 residues. V was shortened by 8 bases and J by 4 bases, with 7 bases between the two germline ends. The CDR3 spells CASGDSDTQYL. CDR3 coding DNA: TGTGCCAGCGGGGACTCAGATACGCAGTATCTT.

The sample holds many counts of this clonotype. The V gene is TRBV27, the J gene TRBJ2-7; D may match TRBD1 or TRBD2 (5 bases each). The CDR3 length is 14 residues. In germline, CDR1 is MNHEY, CDR2 SMNVEV (reference sequence). V lost 2 bases and J 2 bases, leaving 10 bases between the germline ends. The CDR3 nucleotides are TGTGCCAGCAGTTTAGGGGGACCTACCTACGAGCAGTACTTC. It encodes CASSLGGPTYEQYF.

The gene calls are TRBV7-2 and TRBJ2-1, with TRBD2 matching 9 bases. CDR1 is SGHTA, CDR2 FQGNSA, per germline. Trimming took 3 bases from V and 4 from J; bases not matched to a gene: 7. The CDR3 length is 16 residues. The CDR3 protein is CASSLYGGRAYNEQFF. Written as DNA, the CDR3 is TGTGCCAGCAGCTTGTATGGCGGGAGGGCGTACAATGAGCAGTTCTTC.

This clonotype appeared a few times. CDR3 residues: CASSLSVGASIQYF. The CDR3 DNA sequence: TGTGCCAGCAGTTTATCAGTCGGAGCTAGCATTCAGTACTTC. This chain connects TRBV27 to TRBJ2-4; no definite D call. Trimming stripped 0 bases from V and 9 bases from J, with 12 bases between. The CDR3 contains 14 residues. Germline lookup yields CDR1 MNHEY and CDR2 SMNVEV (reference sequence).

The CDR3 spells CASSTLPGQGAPTYEQYF. The CDR3 DNA sequence: TGTGCCAGCAGCACGCTCCCGGGACAGGGGGCCCCGACCTACGAGCAGTACTTC. The V call is TRBV7-2, the J call TRBJ2-7, with 12 bases fitting TRBD1. V was clipped by 5 bases and J by 2 bases; unmatched bases: 13. This CDR3 has 18 amino acids. CDR1 and CDR2 from the germline V gene are SGHTA and FQGNSA.

Remarks on this clonotype: One junction end does not reproduce the germline sequence, and a read error may be involved. The gene calls are TRBV4-3 and TRBJ1-4; maybe TRBD1 (5 bases). The germline CDR1 and CDR2 sequences are LGHNA and YSLEER. The CDR3 is 13 amino acids. The CDR3: CASSQEPGTDEIF. The CDR3 region has the DNA TGCGCCAGCAGCCAAGAGCCAGGGACGGACGAAATTTTT.

This clonotype was detected a few times. The V call is TRBV4-3, the J call TRBJ2-2; the match to TRBD1 covers 7 bases. With 0 bases clipped from V and 7 bases from J, the junction kept 8 bases outside the gene matches. Germline V gene data show CDR1 as LGHNA and CDR2 as YSLEER. The CDR3 has 16 amino acids. In DNA, the CDR3 is TGCGCCAGCAGCCAAGATCGTATGGGACAGCACGGGGAGCTGTTTTTT. Amino acid sequence: CASSQDRMGQHGELFF.

The chain uses TRBV29-1 and TRBJ1-1; unclear D gene. The CDR3 sequence is 13 residues long. Per the germline V gene, CDR1 is SQVTM and CDR2 is ANQGSEA. V lost 7 bases and J lost 3, with 15 bases in between. CDR3 in amino acids: CSAQVTGDTEAFF. The CDR3 coding sequence is TGCAGCGCCCAAGTTACCGGGGACACTGAAGCTTTCTTT.

V and J are TRBV27 and TRBJ2-3; possible D gene TRBD2, 5 bases. The ends were cut back, 5 bases at V and 0 bases at J, with 21 bases in the middle. CDR3 length equals 18 residues. Germline CDR1 MNHEY, CDR2 SMNVEV (reference sequence). The CDR3, as DNA: TGTGCCAGCAGTCTGAGAGGGAGTGAGGTAGTTAGCACAGATACGCAGTATTTT. Amino acid sequence: CASSLRGSEVVSTDTQYF.

The genes are TRBV29-1 and TRBJ2-1; no clear D. Germline V gene sequence: CDR1 SQVTM, CDR2 ANQGSEA. Trimming left V 4 bases short and J 6 bases short, with 7 bases between. The CDR3 is 11 amino acids. Here the CDR3 reads CSVVIGNEQFF. CDR3 bases: TGCAGCGTTGTTATTGGCAATGAGCAGTTCTTC.

The chain couples TRBV7-8 to TRBJ2-7; no clear D. Germline V lookup: CDR1 SGHVS, CDR2 FQNEAQ. V was shortened by 5 bases and J by 3 bases, with 8 bases between the two germline ends. This CDR3 is built from 12 residues. CDR3 loop: CASSRNLYEQYF. For the CDR3, the DNA is TGTGCCAGCAGCCGAAACCTCTACGAGCAGTACTTC.

The rearrangement joins TRBV28 to TRBJ2-6, with 12 nucleotides matching TRBD2. The J segment lost 2 bases and the V segment lost 8 bases, leaving 10 bases of the junction unmatched. Germline V gene sequence: CDR1 MDHEN, CDR2 SYDVKM. This CDR3 region has 18 residues. The CDR3 DNA follows: TGTGCCAGCCGACCGACTAGCGGGAGAGTCCCTGGGGCCAACGTCCTGACTTTC. This codes for CASRPTSGRVPGANVLTF. The complete variable domain, with remaining parts taken from reference TRBV28 and TRBJ2-6, reads DVKVTQSSRYLVKRTGEKVFLECVQDMDHENMFWYRQDPGLGLRLIYFSYDVKMKEKGDIPEGYSVSREKKERFSLILESASTNQTSMYLCASRPTSGRVPGANVLTFGAGSRLTVL.

Turning to this clonotype: Sequence at one end of the junction differs from germline and may be a read error. V usage is TRBV7-7 and J usage is TRBJ2-3; 12 nucleotides align to TRBD2. This CDR3 comprises 16 residues. Germline CDR1 SSHAT, CDR2 FNYEAQ (reference sequence). The CDR3 bases are TGTGCTAGCAGCTCCTCTAGCGGGGGGGCCGGGGATACGCAGTATTTT. This translates into CASSSSSGGAGDTQYF.

The chain recombines TRBV9 with TRBJ2-3; possible D gene TRBD2, 5 bases. The CDR3 extends over 15 amino acids. From germline, CDR1 is SGDLS and CDR2 YYNGEE. Trimming removed 0 bases from V and 5 bases from J, with 13 bases in between. The CDR3 region is CASSVELSGKDTQYF. Here the CDR3 DNA reads TGTGCCAGCAGCGTAGAGTTGTCGGGGAAAGATACGCAGTATTTT. Full variable domain (outside the CDR3, taken from reference TRBV9 and TRBJ2-3): DSGVTQTPKHLITATGQRVTLRCSPRSGDLSVYWYQQSLDQGLQFLIQYYNGEERAKGNILERFSAQQFPDLHSELNLSSLELGDSALYFCASSVELSGKDTQYFGPGTRLTVL.

This clonotype was observed a few times. The rearrangement links TRBV20-1 to TRBJ1-2; D is perhaps TRBD1 (5 bases). The CDR3 is made up of 13 amino acids. V dropped 6 bases and J dropped 8 bases, with 19 bases sitting between them. From germline, CDR1 is DFQATT and CDR2 SNEGSKA (reference sequence). Here the CDR3 DNA reads TGCAGTGCCGAGTTGGAGGGGCCGGGGGGCTACACCTTC. Its translation: CSAELEGPGGYTF.

This clonotype occurred a few times. The chain joins TRBV11-2 to TRBJ2-7, with 12 nucleotides matching TRBD2. V dropped 2 bases and J dropped 3; count of bases not matched to a gene: 5. The CDR3 spans 16 residues. Germline-derived CDR1 and CDR2 are SGHAT and FQNNGV. CDR3 DNA: TGTGCCAGCAGCTTACAGACTAGCGGGAGTCTCTACGAGCAGTACTTC. It translates to CASSLQTSGSLYEQYF.

This chain links TRBV20-1 with TRBJ1-1; 11 nucleotides line up with TRBD1. Per the germline V gene, CDR1 is DFQATT and CDR2 is SNEGSKA (reference sequence). V shed 5 bases, J shed 0 bases, and the junction held 2 bases outside the gene matches. The CDR3 is made up of 14 amino acids. The DNA of the CDR3 is TGCAGTGCTGGGGACAGGGGGTTGAACACTGAAGCTTTCTTT. Translated, it gives CSAGDRGLNTEAFF.